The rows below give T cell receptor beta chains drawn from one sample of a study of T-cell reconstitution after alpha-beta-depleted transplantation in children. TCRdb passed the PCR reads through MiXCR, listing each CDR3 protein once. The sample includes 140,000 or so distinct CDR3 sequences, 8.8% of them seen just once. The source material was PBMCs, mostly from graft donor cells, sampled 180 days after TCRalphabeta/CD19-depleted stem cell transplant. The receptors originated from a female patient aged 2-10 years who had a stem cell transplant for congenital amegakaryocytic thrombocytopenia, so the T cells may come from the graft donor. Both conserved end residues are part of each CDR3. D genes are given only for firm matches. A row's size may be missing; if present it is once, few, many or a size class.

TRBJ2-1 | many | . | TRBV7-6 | TGTGCCAGCAGCGCCCGACTAGGCTACAATGAGCAGTTCTTC | CASSARLGYNEQFF
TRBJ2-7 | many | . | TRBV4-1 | TGCGCCAGCAGCCTGCGGGGGCCATGGGAGTACGAGCAGTACTTC | CASSLRGPWEYEQYF
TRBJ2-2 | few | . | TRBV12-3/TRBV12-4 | TGTGCCAGCAGTTTAGGGCCAGGGTCCGGGGAGCTGTTTTTT | CASSLGPGSGELFF
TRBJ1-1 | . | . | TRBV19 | TGTGCCAGTAGTTCACAGGGAAGCACTGAAGCTTTCTTT | CASSSQGSTEAFF
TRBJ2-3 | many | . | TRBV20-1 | TGCAGTGCTAGAGATGACCGGGACTTTAGCACAGATACGCAGTATTTT | CSARDDRDFSTDTQYF
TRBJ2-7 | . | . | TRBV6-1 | TGTGCCAGCAGTCGGACAGACTGGCCCTACGAGCAGTACTTC | CASSRTDWPYEQYF
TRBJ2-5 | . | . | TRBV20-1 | TGCAACGCAGTGGAGGGGAATGGCTTAGAGACCCAGTACTTC | CNAVEGNGLETQYF
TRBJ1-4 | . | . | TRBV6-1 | TGTGCCAGCAGCCCTAGGGGGGTGGAGGATGAAAAACTGTTTTTT | CASSPRGVEDEKLFF
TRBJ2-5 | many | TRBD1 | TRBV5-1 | TGCGCCAGCAGCAAACCGGGACAGCAAGAGACCCAGTACTTC | CASSKPGQQETQYF
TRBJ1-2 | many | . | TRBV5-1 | TGCGCCAGCAGCTTCAGCCGACCCGATAGTGGCTACACCTTC | CASSFSRPDSGYTF
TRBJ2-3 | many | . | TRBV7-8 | TGTGCCAGCAGCTTTACGTCGGGAGATACGCAGTATTTT | CASSFTSGDTQYF
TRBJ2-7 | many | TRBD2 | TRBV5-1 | TGCGCCAGCAGCAAAGGACTAGCGGGAACCCTCTACGAGCAGTACTTC | CASSKGLAGTLYEQYF
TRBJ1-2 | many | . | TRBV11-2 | TGTGCCAGCAGCTTAGAAGTCAGATCCCAATATGGCTACACCTTC | CASSLEVRSQYGYTF
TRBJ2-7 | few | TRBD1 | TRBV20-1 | TGCAGTGCTTCAGGGGGCTTAGTTTTCTACGAGCAGTACTTC | CSASGGLVFYEQYF
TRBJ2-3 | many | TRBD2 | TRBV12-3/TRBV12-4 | TGTGCCAGCAGTTTTTCCTCTAGCGGGGGGTTCACAGATACGCAGTATTTT | CASSFSSSGGFTDTQYF